These 2 T cell receptor beta chains share one sample of origin, sequenced in a study of OX40 agonist ivuxolimab in advanced cancers. Sequenced by immunoSEQ multiplex PCR; TCRdb stores in-frame clones only, minus some. The repertoire holds approximately 65,000 clones, with approximately 89% as singletons. The starting material was CD4+ or CD8+ T cells sorted from blood, obtained in a trial of the OX40 agonist ivuxolimab. These TCRs come from an adult with an advanced solid tumor such as melanoma, head and neck, liver or kidney cancer.

The chain couples TRBV29-1 to TRBJ2-3, with D hard to call. Germline-derived CDR1 and CDR2 are SQVTM and ANQGSEA. V gave up 3 bases and J gave up 4 bases, with 11 bases separating them. The CDR3 extends over 13 amino acids. DNA for the CDR3: TGCAGCGTTGAGGGTAGCCAGGCAGATACGCAGTATTTT. It encodes CSVEGSQADTQYF.

CDR3 sequence reads: CASSGSRGGQPQHF. CDR3 nucleotides: TGTGCCAGCAGTGGGAGCAGGGGCGGTCAGCCCCAGCATTTT. The chain is built from TRBV2 and TRBJ1-5, with D possibly TRBD1 on 6 matching bases. V gave up 4 bases and J gave up 6 bases, with 13 bases separating them. The CDR3 contains 14 residues. Germline assignment: CDR1 SNHLY and CDR2 FYNNEI.